The clone carrying this T cell receptor beta chain showed up just a few times. Its antigen is still unknown. Germline-derived CDR1 and CDR2 are MNHEY and SMNVEV (reference sequence). The ends lost 4 bases at V and 0 bases at J; junction bases unmatched: 5. The CDR3 totals 15 residues. This entry is derived from a study of cytotoxic CD8 clonotypes in ibrutinib-treated CLL. Study-level findings and limits: Clonality went up at the time of ibrutinib response, stayed stable in sustained remission, and later dropped back toward its baseline level at progression.

Target depth was 1 in 200,000 to 1 in 1 million T cells, about 10x per clonotype. Profiled with immunoSEQ multiplex PCR; TCRdb holds only in-frame clones, not every one. This table has under 200,000 clones, approximately 84% appearing once. The starting material was PBMCs, obtained after 24 months of ibrutinib treatment. The chain has TRBV27 and TRBJ1-1; 7 bases map to TRBD1. This sequence was found in a human donor with chronic lymphocytic leukemia. CDR3: CASSWGQSLNTEAFF. CDR3 bases: TGTGCCAGCAGTTGGGGACAGTCACTGAACACTGAAGCTTTCTTT.